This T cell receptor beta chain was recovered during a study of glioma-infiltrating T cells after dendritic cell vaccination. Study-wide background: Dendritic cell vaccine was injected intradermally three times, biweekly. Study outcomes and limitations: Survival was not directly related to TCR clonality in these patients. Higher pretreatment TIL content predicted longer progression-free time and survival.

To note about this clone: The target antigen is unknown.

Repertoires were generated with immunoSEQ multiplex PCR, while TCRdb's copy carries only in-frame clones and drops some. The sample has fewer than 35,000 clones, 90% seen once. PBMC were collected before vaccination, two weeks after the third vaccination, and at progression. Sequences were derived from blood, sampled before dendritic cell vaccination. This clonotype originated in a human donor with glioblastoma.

The CDR3, as DNA: TGTGCCAGCAGCCAAGACGGAGCCATAAACTATGGCTACACCTTC. Residues: CASSQDGAINYGYTF. V gene TRBV14 combines with J gene TRBJ1-2; D call uncertain. The V gene's germline CDR1 is SGHDN and CDR2 FVKESK. The CDR3 totals 15 residues. With 0 bases removed from V and 2 bases from J, the gap between germline ends came to 10 bases.